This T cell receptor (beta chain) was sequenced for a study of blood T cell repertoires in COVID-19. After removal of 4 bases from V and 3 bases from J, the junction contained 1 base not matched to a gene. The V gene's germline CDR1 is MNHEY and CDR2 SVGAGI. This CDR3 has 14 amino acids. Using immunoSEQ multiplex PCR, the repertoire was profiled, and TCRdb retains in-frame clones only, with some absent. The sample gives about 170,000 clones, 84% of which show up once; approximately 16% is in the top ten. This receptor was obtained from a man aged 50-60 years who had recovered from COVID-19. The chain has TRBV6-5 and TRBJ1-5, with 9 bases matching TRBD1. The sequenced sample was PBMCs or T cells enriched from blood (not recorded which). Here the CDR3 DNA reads TGTGCCAGCAGTTGGACAGGGGTCAATCAGCCCCAGCATTTT. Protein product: CASSWTGVNQPQHF.